This TCR beta chain was profiled in a study of cytomegalovirus exposure and HLA in healthy donors. In the study overall: Among 150 million to 200 million T cells, an earlier analysis found 90 million to 130 million unique TCR beta sequences.

It was with 60 Vbeta and 13 Jbeta primers that the PCR ran. Measured with immunoSEQ multiplex PCR; TCRdb has only the in-frame clones, and not every one. Found here are more than 150,000 clones, 82% of them singletons; the top ten hold 1.5%. Study-wide results and caveats: Certain sequence variants were highly shared and formed a cluster, and this cluster was likely a sequencing artifact.

Remarks on this clone: The antigen is undetermined.

Trimming pared 3 bases from V and 9 bases from J, leaving 9 bases between. The germline V gene has CDR1 MDHEN and CDR2 SYDVKM. This CDR3 is 12 amino acids long. The chain employs TRBV28 and TRBJ2-1; D not resolved. This TCR came from a man aged 40-50 years in good health and CMV-seronegative. Sequencing was done on a sample of PBMCs. Here the CDR3 DNA reads TGTGCCAGCAGTTTGGAGTTGAGTGAGCAGTTCTTC. Its protein is CASSLELSEQFF.